The present T cell receptor beta chain was sequenced within a study of PD-1 blockade in classical Hodgkin lymphoma. Study as a whole: Nivolumab dosing for patients was 3 mg/kg, administered intravenously every 2 weeks.

CDR1 DFQATT and CDR2 SNEGSKA come from the germline V gene (reference sequence). The length of the CDR3 is 11 residues. Sequenced by immunoSEQ multiplex PCR; TCRdb stores in-frame clones only, minus some. Of some 39,000 clones listed, more than 70% are singletons. Every patient had relapsed following autologous stem cell transplantation, and cohorts differed in brentuximab vedotin exposure. The TCR comes from a human donor with classical Hodgkin lymphoma. The specimen comprised peripheral blood mononuclear cells (PBMCs), sampled at baseline. The rearrangement links TRBV20-1 to TRBJ2-3; TRBD2 is a possible D gene (5 bases). For the CDR3, the DNA is TGCAGGGCCGGGGATTCAGATACGCAGTATTTT. Encoded protein: CRAGDSDTQYF.